A single sample is the source of the 11 T cell receptor beta chains below, sequenced in a study of OX40 agonist ivuxolimab in advanced cancers. This table comes from immunoSEQ multiplex PCR, and its TCRdb copy is limited to in-frame clones, with some not included. The repertoire holds fewer than 6,500 clones, around two thirds seen once, with about 60% in the top ten. Sequenced material: CD4+ or CD8+ T cells sorted from blood, taken in a trial of the OX40 agonist ivuxolimab. These receptors all stem from an adult with an advanced solid tumor such as melanoma, head and neck, liver or kidney cancer.

The rearrangement links TRBV7-9 to TRBJ2-1; the match to TRBD2 covers 10 bases. Germline V gene sequence: CDR1 SEHNR, CDR2 FQNEAQ (reference sequence). J gave up 8 bases and V 6 bases, and 13 bases lay outside the gene matches. The CDR3 sequence is 16 residues long. As DNA, the CDR3 is TGTGCCAGCAGGCCCCCGCTAGCGGGAGTTACGGATGAGCAGTTCTTC. Protein product: CASRPPLAGVTDEQFF.

The V call is TRBV28, the J call TRBJ2-3; D not certain. Trimming cost V 4 bases and J 4 bases, with 9 bases left between them. Per the germline V gene, CDR1 is MDHEN and CDR2 is SYDVKM. The CDR3 spans 13 residues. The CDR3 DNA sequence: TGTGCCAGCAGTTACATCGGGCCAGATACGCAGTATTTT. This codes for CASSYIGPDTQYF.

V is TRBV7-9 and J is TRBJ2-7, with TRBD1 matching 10 bases. The length of the CDR3 is 15 residues. The germline CDR1 and CDR2 sequences are SEHNR and FQNEAQ (reference sequence). V gave up 4 bases and J gave up 4 bases; unmatched junction bases: 7. The CDR3 loop reads CASSSVGTGEYEQYF. Written as DNA, the CDR3 is TGTGCCAGCAGCTCAGTCGGGACAGGGGAATACGAGCAGTACTTC.

This clone was observed a handful of times. The chain combines TRBV9 with TRBJ2-1; D is ambiguous. The germline CDR1 and CDR2 sequences are SGDLS and YYNGEE. The V and J ends lost 0 bases and 0 bases respectively, with 13 bases between them. The CDR3 extends over 17 amino acids. The CDR3 DNA reads TGTGCCAGCAGCGTAGCTGACACAGCTAGCTCCTACAATGAGCAGTTCTTC. Translating it yields CASSVADTASSYNEQFF.

CDR3 sequence (DNA): TGCGCCAGCAGCCAAGAGAGGGGCGAGTGGGACACTGAAGCTTTCTTT. The encoded protein is CASSQERGEWDTEAFF. This chain connects TRBV4-3 to TRBJ1-1; D is perhaps TRBD1 (5 bases). CDR1 is LGHNA, CDR2 YSLEER, per germline. With 0 bases removed from V and 3 bases from J, the gap between germline ends came to 14 bases. The CDR3 has 16 amino acids.

This clone occurred a few times. This rearrangement joins TRBV27 to TRBJ1-2, with a weak D call TRBD1 (6 bases). V was trimmed by 5 bases and J by 5 bases, leaving 15 bases between them. The CDR3 has 14 amino acids. Germline CDR1 and CDR2: MNHEY and SMNVEV (reference sequence). The CDR3 protein is CASSLGTGSYGYTF. CDR3 DNA sequence: TGTGCCAGCAGTCTAGGAACAGGGTCGTATGGCTACACCTTC.

This chain links TRBV4-3 with TRBJ2-2, with D perhaps matching TRBD1 or TRBD2 (5 bases each). The V end lost 3 bases, the J end lost 6 bases, and 17 bases lay between the germline ends. The CDR3 sequence is 16 residues long. Germline-derived CDR1 and CDR2 are LGHNA and YSLEER. In DNA form, the CDR3 reads TGCGCCAGCAGCCAGTCCGGGACCTTCGAGGCCGGGGAGCTGTTTTTT. Protein: CASSQSGTFEAGELFF.

This clone has ten or more counts. The genes are TRBV7-3 and TRBJ1-6, with D maybe TRBD1 (6 bases). V was cut by 7 bases and J by 6 bases, with 13 bases left in between. The CDR3 sequence is 14 residues long. From germline, CDR1 is SGHTA and CDR2 FQGTGA. CDR3 amino acids: CASKQDSGNSPLHF. Written as DNA, the CDR3 is TGTGCCAGCAAACAGGACAGCGGTAATTCACCCCTCCACTTT.

The chain joins TRBV6-1 to TRBJ1-4; no reliable D call. CDR1 and CDR2 (germline): MNHNS, SASEGT. The CDR3 has 13 amino acids. Trimming removed 4 bases at V and 7 bases at J, with 10 bases between. CDR3 nucleotides: TGTGCCAGCAGTGCGGGCCTGTCTGAAAAACTGTTTTTT. Protein: CASSAGLSEKLFF.

The J gene is TRBJ2-7, the V gene TRBV29-1, with 9 bases matching TRBD1. The CDR3 has 15 amino acids. Unmatched junction bases numbered 5, after V lost 0 bases and J lost 2 bases. Germline CDR1 and CDR2: SQVTM and ANQGSEA. CDR3 DNA sequence: TGCAGCGTTGAAGATCAACAGGGGGCACCCTACGAGCAGTACTTC. It translates to CSVEDQQGAPYEQYF.

The count of this clone is one. The rearrangement joins TRBV9 to TRBJ2-5; 10 bases agree with TRBD2. V shed 4 bases, J shed 5 bases, and the junction held 17 bases outside the gene matches. The CDR3 loop spans 18 amino acids. Looked up from germline, CDR1 is SGDLS and CDR2 is YYNGEE. Written as DNA, the CDR3 is TGTGCCAGCAGCTCGAACCATAGGGCTAGCGGGAGAGAGGAGACCCAGTACTTC. This encodes CASSSNHRASGREETQYF.